By share, the clone carrying this TCR beta chain counts as medium-sized. Its antigen is not identified. The junction differs from germline at one of its ends, possibly a read error. CDR1 is LNHDA and CDR2 is SQIVND in the germline V gene (reference sequence). The CDR3 contains 14 residues. The data were obtained in a study of T cells after posttransplantation cyclophosphamide. Regarding the study as a whole: Recipient CMV seropositivity and CMV reactivation strongly tracked TRB clonality. Donor-recipient repertoire similarity was low at 1-2 months, rising over year one. Tissue-infiltrating T cells from skin or gut overlapped little with blood T cells.

Treatment was busulfan-fludarabine conditioning, a marrow graft, and cyclophosphamide on days +3 and +4. Assay used: immunoSEQ multiplex PCR; TCRdb lists only in-frame clones, some missing. Listed for the sample are fewer than 7,500 clones, none seen a single time. The material sequenced was PBMCs, taken after allogeneic stem cell transplant with posttransplant cyclophosphamide. The rearrangement uses TRBV19 and TRBJ2-2; unclear D gene. The source of this sequence is a female patient between 50 and 59 years old who received an allogeneic stem cell transplant from an unrelated donor, was CMV-positive, and had acute GVHD only. Some T cells may be the graft donor's. As DNA, the CDR3 is TGTGCCAGTAGTATCGGGTATCCCACCCGGGAGCTGTTTTTT. Translating gives CASSIGYPTRELFF. The full variable domain, completed using reference TRBV19 and TRBJ2-2, is DGGITQSPKYLFRKEGQNVTLSCEQNLNHDAMYWYRQDPGQGLRLIYYSQIVNDFQKGDIAEGYSVSREKKESFPLTVTSAQKNPTAFYLCASSIGYPTRELFFGEGSRLTVL.